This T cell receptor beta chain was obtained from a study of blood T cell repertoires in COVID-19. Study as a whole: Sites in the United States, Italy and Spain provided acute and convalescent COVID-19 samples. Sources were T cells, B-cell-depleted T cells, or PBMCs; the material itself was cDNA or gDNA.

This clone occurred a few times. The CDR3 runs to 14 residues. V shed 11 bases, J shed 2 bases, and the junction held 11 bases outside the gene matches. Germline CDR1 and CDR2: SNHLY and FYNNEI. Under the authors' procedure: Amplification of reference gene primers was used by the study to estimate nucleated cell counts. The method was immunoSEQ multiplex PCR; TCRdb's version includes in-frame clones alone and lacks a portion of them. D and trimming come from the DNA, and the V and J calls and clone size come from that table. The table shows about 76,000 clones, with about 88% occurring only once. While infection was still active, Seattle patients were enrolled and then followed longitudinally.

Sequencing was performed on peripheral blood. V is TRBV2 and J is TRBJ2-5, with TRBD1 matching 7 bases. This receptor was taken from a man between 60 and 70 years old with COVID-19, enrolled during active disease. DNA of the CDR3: TGTGCCGGGACCAACCGGGACAGACAAGAGACCCAGTACTTC. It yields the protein CAGTNRDRQETQYF. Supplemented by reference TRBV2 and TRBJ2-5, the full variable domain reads EPEVTQTPSHQVTQMGQEVILRCVPISNHLYFYWYRQILGQKVEFLVSFYNNEISEKSEIFDDQFSVERPDGSNFTLKIRSTKLEDSAMYFCAGTNRDRQETQYFGPGTRLLVL.